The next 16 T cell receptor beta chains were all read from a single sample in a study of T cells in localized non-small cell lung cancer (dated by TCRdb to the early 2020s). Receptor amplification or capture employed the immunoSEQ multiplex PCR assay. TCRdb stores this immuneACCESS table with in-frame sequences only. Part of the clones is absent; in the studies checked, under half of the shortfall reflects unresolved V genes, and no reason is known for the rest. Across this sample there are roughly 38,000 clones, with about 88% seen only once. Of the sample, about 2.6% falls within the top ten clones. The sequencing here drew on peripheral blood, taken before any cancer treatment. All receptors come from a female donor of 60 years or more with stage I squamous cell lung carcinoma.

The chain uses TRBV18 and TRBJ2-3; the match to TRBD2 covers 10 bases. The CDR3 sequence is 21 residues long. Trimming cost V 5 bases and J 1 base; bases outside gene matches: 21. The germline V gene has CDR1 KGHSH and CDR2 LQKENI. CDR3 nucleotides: TGTGCCAGCTCAAAACAGGGCTCCAGCGGGAGGGCCAAAGGCCGCACAGATACGCAGTATTTT. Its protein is CASSKQGSSGRAKGRTDTQYF.

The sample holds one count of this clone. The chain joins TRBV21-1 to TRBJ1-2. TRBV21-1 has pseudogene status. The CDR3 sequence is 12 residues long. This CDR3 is CASRKGGVGYTF. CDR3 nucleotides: TGTGCCAGCAGGAAGGGAGGGGTAGGCTACACCTTC.

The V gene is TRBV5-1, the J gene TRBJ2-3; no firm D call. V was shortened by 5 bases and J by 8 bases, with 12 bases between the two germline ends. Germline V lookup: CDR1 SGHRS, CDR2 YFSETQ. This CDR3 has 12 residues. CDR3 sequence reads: CASSFNEATQYF. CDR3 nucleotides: TGCGCCAGCAGTTTTAACGAAGCTACGCAGTATTTT.

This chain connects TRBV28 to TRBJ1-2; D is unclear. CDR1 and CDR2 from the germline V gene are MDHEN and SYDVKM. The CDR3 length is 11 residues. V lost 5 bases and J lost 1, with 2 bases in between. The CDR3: CASSINYGYTF. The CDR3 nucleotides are TGTGCCAGCAGTATTAACTATGGCTACACCTTC.

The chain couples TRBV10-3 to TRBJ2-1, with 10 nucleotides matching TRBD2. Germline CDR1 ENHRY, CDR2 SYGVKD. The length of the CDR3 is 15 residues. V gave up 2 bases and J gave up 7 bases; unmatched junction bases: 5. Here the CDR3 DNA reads TGTGCCATCAGTGAGGTAGCGGGAGGATCTAATGAGCAGTTCTTC. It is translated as CAISEVAGGSNEQFF.

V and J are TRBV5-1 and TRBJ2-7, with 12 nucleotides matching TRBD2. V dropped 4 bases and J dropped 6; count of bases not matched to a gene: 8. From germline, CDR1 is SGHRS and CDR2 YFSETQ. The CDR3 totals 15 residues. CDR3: CASSATSGSSREQYF. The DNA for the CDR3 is TGCGCCAGCAGCGCGACTAGCGGGAGTTCCCGCGAGCAGTACTTC.

CDR3 nucleotides: TGCGCCAGCAGCTTCCGGGAGGGCGCCTACAATGAGCAGTTCTTC. Translating it yields CASSFREGAYNEQFF. This sequence joins TRBV5-1 and TRBJ2-1; 8 nucleotides align to TRBD2. Per the germline V gene, CDR1 is SGHRS and CDR2 is YFSETQ. J was trimmed by 2 bases and V by 2 bases; bases with no gene match: 3. CDR3 length: 15 amino acids. Supplemented by reference TRBV5-1 and TRBJ2-1, the full variable domain reads KAGVTQTPRYLIKTRGQQVTLSCSPISGHRSVSWYQQTPGQGLQFLFEYFSETQRNKGNFPGRFSGRQFSNSRSEMNVSTLELGDSALYLCASSFREGAYNEQFFGPGTRLTVL.

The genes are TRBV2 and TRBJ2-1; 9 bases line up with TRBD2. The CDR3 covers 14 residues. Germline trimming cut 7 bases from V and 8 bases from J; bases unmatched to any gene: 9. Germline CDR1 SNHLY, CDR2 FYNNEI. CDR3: CASIARLAADEQFF. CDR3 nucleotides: TGTGCCAGCATCGCGAGACTAGCGGCGGATGAGCAGTTCTTC.

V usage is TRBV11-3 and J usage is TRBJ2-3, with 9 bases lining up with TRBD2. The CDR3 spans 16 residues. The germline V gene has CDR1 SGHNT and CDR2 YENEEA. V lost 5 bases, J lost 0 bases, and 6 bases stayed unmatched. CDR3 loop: CASSPGLARSTDTQYF. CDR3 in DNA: TGTGCCAGCAGCCCTGGACTAGCGAGAAGCACAGATACGCAGTATTTT.

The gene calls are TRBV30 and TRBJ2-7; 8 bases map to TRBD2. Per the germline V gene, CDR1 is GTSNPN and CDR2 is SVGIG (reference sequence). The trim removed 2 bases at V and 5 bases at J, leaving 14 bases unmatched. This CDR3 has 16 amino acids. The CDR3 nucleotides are TGTGCCTGGAGTCACCCCGGGAGGGAGCGAACGAACGAGCAGTACTTC. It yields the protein CAWSHPGRERTNEQYF.

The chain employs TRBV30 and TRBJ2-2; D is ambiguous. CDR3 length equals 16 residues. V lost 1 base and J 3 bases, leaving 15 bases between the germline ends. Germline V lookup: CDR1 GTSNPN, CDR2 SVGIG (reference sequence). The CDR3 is CAWSAPDYADTGELFF. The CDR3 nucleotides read TGTGCCTGGAGTGCACCTGATTATGCGGACACCGGGGAGCTGTTTTTT.

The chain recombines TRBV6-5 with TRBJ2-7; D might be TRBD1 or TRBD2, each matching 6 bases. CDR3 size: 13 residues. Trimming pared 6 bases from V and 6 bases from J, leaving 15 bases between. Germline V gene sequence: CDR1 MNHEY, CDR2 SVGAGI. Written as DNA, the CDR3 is TGTGCCAGCAGCCGCGAGGGGGGCGCCGAGCAGTACTTC. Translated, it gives CASSREGGAEQYF.

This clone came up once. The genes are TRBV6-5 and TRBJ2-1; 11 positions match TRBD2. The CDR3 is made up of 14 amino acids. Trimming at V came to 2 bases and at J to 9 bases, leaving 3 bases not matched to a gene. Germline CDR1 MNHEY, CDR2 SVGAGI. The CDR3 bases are TGTGCCAGCAGTTACACTAGCGGGAGTTTTGAGCAGTTCTTC. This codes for CASSYTSGSFEQFF.

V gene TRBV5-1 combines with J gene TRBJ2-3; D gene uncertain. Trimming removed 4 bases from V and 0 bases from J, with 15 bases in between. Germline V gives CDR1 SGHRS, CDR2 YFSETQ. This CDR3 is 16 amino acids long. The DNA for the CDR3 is TGCGCCAGCAGCAAGTCAACAGCCGTTAGCACAGATACGCAGTATTTT. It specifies CASSKSTAVSTDTQYF.

The CDR3 sequence: CASSPGTGTTEAFF. The CDR3 DNA follows: TGCGCCAGCAGCCCCGGGACAGGGACCACTGAAGCTTTCTTT. V and J are TRBV5-1 and TRBJ1-1, with 9 positions matching TRBD1. The CDR3 totals 14 residues. The germline V gene encodes CDR1 SGHRS and CDR2 YFSETQ. The trim removed 4 bases at V and 4 bases at J, leaving 5 bases unmatched.

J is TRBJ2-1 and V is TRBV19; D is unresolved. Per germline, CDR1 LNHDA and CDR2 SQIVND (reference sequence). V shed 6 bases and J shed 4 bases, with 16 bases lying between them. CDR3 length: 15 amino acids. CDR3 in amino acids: CASSPLGPQYNEQFF. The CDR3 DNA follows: TGTGCCAGTAGCCCCCTAGGCCCCCAATACAATGAGCAGTTCTTC.